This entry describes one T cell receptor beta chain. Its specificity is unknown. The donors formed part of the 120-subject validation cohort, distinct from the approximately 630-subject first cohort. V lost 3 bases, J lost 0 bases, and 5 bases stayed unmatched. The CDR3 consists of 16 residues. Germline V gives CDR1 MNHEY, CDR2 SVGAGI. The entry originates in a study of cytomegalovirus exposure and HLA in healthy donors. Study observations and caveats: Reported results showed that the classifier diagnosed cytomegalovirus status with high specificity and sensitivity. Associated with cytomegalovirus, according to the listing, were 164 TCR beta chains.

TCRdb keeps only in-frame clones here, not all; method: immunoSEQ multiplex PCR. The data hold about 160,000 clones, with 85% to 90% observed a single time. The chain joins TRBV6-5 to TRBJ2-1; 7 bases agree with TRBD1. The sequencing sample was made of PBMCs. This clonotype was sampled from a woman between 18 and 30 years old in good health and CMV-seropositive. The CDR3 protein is CASSYLGQFSYNEQFF. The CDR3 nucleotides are TGTGCCAGCAGTTATTTGGGACAGTTCTCCTACAATGAGCAGTTCTTC.